Listed here are 6 T cell receptor beta chains from one sample, sequenced in a study of CD8+ T cells in alopecia areata. Regarding treatment: oral pan-JAK inhibitor, 5-10 mg twice daily. Extracted RNA was reverse transcribed into cDNA, the sequencing template. This table comes from immunoSEQ multiplex PCR, and its TCRdb copy is limited to in-frame clones, with some not included. The sample lists approximately 200,000 clones, roughly three fifths occurring once. This sample comprised CD4+ T cells sorted from blood, obtained at week 4, from a patient treated with tofacitinib. The receptors here all came from a human donor with alopecia areata.

This chain uses TRBV9 with TRBJ2-1; D gene ambiguous. The ends were cut back, 7 bases at V and 10 bases at J, with 6 bases in the middle. Germline CDR1 and CDR2: SGDLS and YYNGEE. This CDR3 spans 9 amino acids. The chain's CDR3 is CASVREQFF. The CDR3 DNA follows: TGTGCCAGCGTGAGAGAGCAGTTCTTC. The entire variable domain, with the rest obtained from reference TRBV9 and TRBJ2-1, is as follows: DSGVTQTPKHLITATGQRVTLRCSPRSGDLSVYWYQQSLDQGLQFLIQYYNGEERAKGNILERFSAQQFPDLHSELNLSSLELGDSALYFCASVREQFFGPGTRLTVL.

This chain joins TRBV2 and TRBJ2-3, with D unresolved. The V gene's germline CDR1 is SNHLY and CDR2 FYNNEI. CDR3 length equals 14 residues. The ends were cut back, 6 bases at V and 0 bases at J, with 10 bases in the middle. The CDR3 is CASSQSTSTDTQYF. Written as DNA, the CDR3 is TGTGCCAGCAGCCAGTCGACTAGCACAGATACGCAGTATTTT. The full variable domain, completed using reference TRBV2 and TRBJ2-3, is EPEVTQTPSHQVTQMGQEVILRCVPISNHLYFYWYRQILGQKVEFLVSFYNNEISEKSEIFDDQFSVERPDGSNFTLKIRSTKLEDSAMYFCASSQSTSTDTQYFGPGTRLTVL.

DNA of the CDR3: TGCAGCTCACGAGGGCAGGGGAACACTGAAGCTTTCTTT. Translated: CSSRGQGNTEAFF. This sequence joins TRBV29-1 and TRBJ1-1; D might be TRBD1 (5 bases). CDR3 size: 13 residues. Germline assignment: CDR1 SQVTM and CDR2 ANQGSEA. Trimming removed 8 bases from V and 1 base from J, with 14 bases in between.

This clone occurred a few times. The V gene is TRBV13, the J gene TRBJ2-5; possibly TRBD2 for D (6 bases). The CDR3 is made up of 12 amino acids. Looked up from germline, CDR1 is PRHDT and CDR2 is FYEKMQ (reference sequence). Deletions cut 5 bases from V and 4 bases from J, with 8 bases between. This CDR3 reads CASSPGGETQYF. The CDR3 DNA sequence: TGTGCCAGCAGCCCCGGGGGAGAGACCCAGTACTTC.

This clone has a handful of counts. The chain uses TRBV19 and TRBJ2-1, with TRBD2 identical over 9 bases. V shed 2 bases, J shed 3 bases, and the junction held 5 bases outside the gene matches. The CDR3 loop spans 16 amino acids. The germline gives CDR1 LNHDA, CDR2 SQIVND (reference sequence). The CDR3 spells CASSISSGRYYNEQFF. The DNA for the CDR3 is TGTGCCAGTAGTATATCCAGCGGGAGGTACTACAATGAGCAGTTCTTC.

V and J are TRBV7-2 and TRBJ2-7; D not resolved. The CDR3 has 12 amino acids. CDR1 and CDR2 from the germline V gene are SGHTA and FQGNSA. V was trimmed by 5 bases and J by 5 bases, leaving 10 bases between them. This CDR3 is CASSLLWDEQYF. The CDR3, as DNA: TGTGCCAGCAGCCTACTCTGGGACGAGCAGTACTTC.